The clone carrying this T cell receptor (beta chain) was recorded once. The CDR3 runs 14 residues. The sample is drawn from a study of blood T cells in healthy people across ages. Together with a sample-barcoded 5' primer, a J-beta primer mix was included in a second PCR lasting roughly 6 to 12 cycles. TCRdb passed the 5' RACE reads through MiXCR, listing each CDR3 protein once. The repertoire holds hundreds of thousands of distinct CDR3 sequences, with under 70% as singletons. V usage is TRBV21-1 and J usage is TRBJ1-1; TRBD1 was called by the table and not checked on the DNA. TRBV21-1 is labeled a pseudogene. The sequence was obtained from a man between 60 and 75 years old in good health. What was sequenced was blood. The CDR3: CASSNQGEITEAFF. The CDR3 coding sequence is TGTGCCAGCAGCAACCAGGGTGAGATCACTGAAGCTTTCTTT.